This is a list of T cell receptor beta chains from one sample in a study of shared clonotypes between healthy human individuals. Profiled with immunoSEQ multiplex PCR; TCRdb holds only in-frame clones, not every one. Of over 700,000 clones listed, over 55% are singletons. The sequenced material came from memory CD4+ T cells sorted from blood. These receptor sequences come from a woman aged 30 to 39 in good health. Both conserved end residues are part of each CDR3. The D gene is left open where the match is weak. Rows may omit the clone size; those that give it use once, few, many or a size class.

TRBD2	TRBJ2-1	TRBV6-4	NA	14	CASSSSGADNEQFF	TGTGCCAGCAGCTCTAGCGGGGCAGACAATGAGCAGTTCTTC
TRBD1	TRBJ2-5	TRBV5-1	NA	14	CASRSGQGWETQYF	TGCGCCAGCAGATCCGGACAGGGATGGGAGACCCAGTACTTC
TRBD2	TRBJ2-1	TRBV6-5	NA	15	CASSYGSGNYNEQFF	TGTGCCAGCAGTTATGGTAGCGGGAACTACAATGAGCAGTTCTTC
NA	TRBJ2-5	TRBV11-2	many	13	CASSSRAGETQYF	TGTGCCAGCAGCTCAAGGGCAGGCGAGACCCAGTACTTC
NA	TRBJ1-2	TRBV6-1	NA	15	CASSDWGKVNYGYTF	TGTGCCAGCAGTGACTGGGGGAAAGTTAACTATGGCTACACCTTC
NA	TRBJ2-6	TRBV6-5	NA	14	CASSQRSGANVLTF	TGTGCCAGCAGCCAAAGGTCCGGGGCCAACGTCCTGACTTTC
TRBD2	TRBJ2-7	TRBV11-2	NA	16	CASSPASRLAGEEQYF	TGTGCCAGCAGCCCGGCGAGTCGACTAGCGGGAGAAGAGCAGTACTTC
TRBD2	TRBJ2-3	TRBV27	NA	17	CASKGASGAASTDTQYF	TGTGCCAGCAAGGGTGCTAGCGGGGCCGCTAGCACAGATACGCAGTATTTT
TRBD2	TRBJ2-1	TRBV5-1	NA	16	CASSLVGSGSLNEQFF	TGCGCCAGCAGCTTGGTAGGTAGCGGGAGCTTGAATGAGCAGTTCTTC
TRBD1	TRBJ2-5	TRBV18	NA	17	CASSPLPGQNRQETQYF	TGTGCCAGCTCACCACTACCGGGACAGAATCGTCAAGAGACCCAGTACTTC
NA	TRBJ2-7	TRBV28	NA	11	CASGSIYEQYF	TGTGCCAGCGGGAGTATCTACGAGCAGTACTTC
NA	TRBJ1-3	TRBV5-4	few	14	CASSLESSGNTIYF	TGTGCCAGCAGCTTGGAGTCCTCTGGAAACACCATATATTTT
TRBD2	TRBJ2-2	TRBV5-1	NA	13	CASSRTSLEELFF	TGCGCCAGCAGCCGGACTAGCCTGGAGGAGCTGTTTTTT
TRBD2	TRBJ2-1	TRBV9	once	14	CASSTSSGYNEQFF	TGTGCCAGCAGCACATCTAGCGGTTACAATGAGCAGTTCTTC
NA	TRBJ2-7	TRBV27	NA	13	CASSLTRRHEQYF	TGTGCCAGCAGTTTAACCCGCCGACACGAGCAGTACTTC
TRBD1	TRBJ1-3	TRBV19	many	14	CASSAQGAGNTIYF	TGTGCCAGTAGTGCTCAGGGGGCTGGAAACACCATATATTTT
TRBD2	TRBJ2-3	TRBV11-2	NA	18	CASSFFPVAGGRTDTQYF	TGTGCCAGCAGCTTCTTCCCTGTAGCGGGAGGACGCACAGATACGCAGTATTTT
NA	TRBJ1-3	TRBV29-1	NA	14	CSVVGTLPGNTIYF	TGCAGCGTTGTAGGGACCCTCCCGGGAAACACCATATATTTT
TRBD1	TRBJ2-5	TRBV6-6	many	15	CASSYPGTGEETQYF	TGTGCCAGCAGTTACCCCGGGACAGGGGAAGAGACCCAGTACTTC
TRBD2	TRBJ2-3	TRBV13	NA	17	CASTGSGGSGRTDTQYF	TGTGCCAGCACGGGGAGCGGCGGGAGCGGGAGGACAGATACGCAGTATTTT
NA	TRBJ2-1	TRBV2	NA	14	CASSEASLYNEQFF	TGTGCCAGCAGTGAAGCTAGCCTCTACAATGAGCAGTTCTTC
NA	TRBJ2-7	TRBV29-1	NA	13	CSVGKGPGEEQYF	TGCAGCGTTGGTAAGGGTCCTGGGGAAGAGCAGTACTTC
NA	TRBJ2-2	TRBV7-2	NA	13	CASSSGQFGELFF	TGTGCCAGCAGTTCCGGACAATTCGGGGAGCTGTTTTTT
NA	TRBJ1-1	TRBV7-6	NA	17	CASSLRDIYQGNTEAFF	TGTGCCAGCTCGCTCAGGGACATATATCAGGGGAACACTGAAGCTTTCTTT
NA	TRBJ1-4	TRBV6-5	once	11	CASMLAEKLFF	TGTGCCAGCATGTTGGCTGAAAAACTGTTTTTT
NA	TRBJ2-1	TRBV20-1	NA	10	CSASRNEQFF	TGCAGTGCTTCCAGGAATGAGCAGTTCTTC
TRBD2	TRBJ2-1	TRBV4-1	NA	18	CASTGLAGEKKTWNEQFF	TGCGCCAGCACCGGACTAGCGGGAGAGAAAAAAACTTGGAATGAGCAGTTCTTC
TRBD2	TRBJ2-7	TRBV5-4	once	15	CASSQTSGSSYEQYF	TGTGCCAGCAGCCAGACTAGCGGGAGCTCCTACGAGCAGTACTTC
TRBD2	TRBJ2-7	TRBV10-3	NA	12	CAIAGPAYEQYF	TGTGCCATAGCGGGACCCGCCTACGAGCAGTACTTC
NA	TRBJ2-3	TRBV19	NA	12	CASSISGDTQYF	TGTGCCAGTAGTATTTCGGGAGATACGCAGTATTTT
NA	TRBJ2-1	TRBV7-9	NA	14	CASSRQVPGYEQFF	TGTGCCAGCAGCCGTCAGGTCCCGGGGTATGAGCAGTTCTTC
TRBD1	TRBJ2-5	TRBV7-6	NA	16	CASSPTGQGLIETQYF	TGTGCCAGCAGCCCGACCGGACAGGGCCTTATAGAGACCCAGTACTTC
NA	TRBJ1-6	TRBV28	NA	15	CASGLPGTPNSPLHF	TGTGCCAGCGGCCTCCCCGGGACACCTAATTCACCCCTCCACTTT
TRBD1	TRBJ1-5	TRBV11-2	NA	13	CASSRTGDGPQHF	TGTGCCAGCAGCCGGACAGGGGACGGGCCCCAGCATTTT
TRBD1	TRBJ2-3	TRBV5-1	many	14	CASSFKQGLDTQYF	TGCGCCAGCAGCTTCAAACAGGGGCTGGATACGCAGTATTTT
NA	TRBJ2-7	TRBV5-5	few	14	CASSLGLESYEQYF	TGTGCCAGCAGCTTGGGACTAGAGTCCTACGAGCAGTACTTC
NA	TRBJ1-2	TRBV5-8	NA	14	CASDPNQGSSGYTF	TGTGCCAGCGACCCGAATCAGGGGTCGAGTGGCTACACCTTC
NA	TRBJ2-1	TRBV18	NA	13	CASSVTSPNEQFF	TGTGCCAGCTCAGTTACTTCTCCCAATGAGCAGTTCTTC
NA	TRBJ1-3	TRBV4-1	NA	17	CASSQETRPRGGNTIYF	TGCGCCAGCAGCCAAGAAACGAGACCCAGGGGTGGAAACACCATATATTTT
TRBD1	TRBJ1-2	TRBV28	NA	13	CASSLRDRPGYTF	TGTGCCAGCAGTTTAAGGGACAGACCTGGCTACACCTTC
TRBD2	TRBJ2-1	TRBV5-1	NA	17	CASSPGTRERSYNEQFF	TGCGCCAGCAGCCCTGGGACTAGAGAGAGGTCCTACAATGAGCAGTTCTTC
NA	TRBJ1-5	TRBV4-2	few	16	CASSQDRRVSNQPQHF	TGTGCCAGCAGCCAAGATCGAAGGGTGAGCAATCAGCCCCAGCATTTT
NA	TRBJ2-3	TRBV2	NA	14	CASALLGVGDTQYF	TGTGCCAGCGCCCTCCTCGGGGTTGGAGATACGCAGTATTTT
NA	TRBJ1-4	TRBV4-1	NA	18	CASSHTPRRGRTNEKLFF	TGCGCCAGCAGCCATACACCCAGGCGAGGGCGTACTAATGAAAAACTGTTTTTT
NA	TRBJ1-1	TRBV19	NA	13	CASSSQEATEAFF	TGTGCCAGTAGTTCACAGGAAGCGACTGAAGCTTTCTTT
TRBD1	TRBJ2-2	TRBV11-3	NA	16	CASSPGGQGNTGELFF	TGTGCCAGCAGCCCGGGCGGACAGGGGAACACCGGGGAGCTGTTTTTT